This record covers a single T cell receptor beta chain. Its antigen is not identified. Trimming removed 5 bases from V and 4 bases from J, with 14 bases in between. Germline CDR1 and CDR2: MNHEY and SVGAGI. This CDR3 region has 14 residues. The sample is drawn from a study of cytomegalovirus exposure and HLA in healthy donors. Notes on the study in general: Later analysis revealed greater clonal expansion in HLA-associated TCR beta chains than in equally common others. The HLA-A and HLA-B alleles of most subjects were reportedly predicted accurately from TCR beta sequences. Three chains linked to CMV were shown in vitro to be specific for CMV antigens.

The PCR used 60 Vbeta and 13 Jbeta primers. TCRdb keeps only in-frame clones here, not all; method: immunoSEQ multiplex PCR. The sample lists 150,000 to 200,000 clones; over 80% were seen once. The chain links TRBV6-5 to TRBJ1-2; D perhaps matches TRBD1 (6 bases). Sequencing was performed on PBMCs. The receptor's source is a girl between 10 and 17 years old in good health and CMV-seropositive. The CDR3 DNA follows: TGTGCCAGCAGTCCAGGGGCGGCGAGCTATGGCTACACCTTC. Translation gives CASSPGAASYGYTF.